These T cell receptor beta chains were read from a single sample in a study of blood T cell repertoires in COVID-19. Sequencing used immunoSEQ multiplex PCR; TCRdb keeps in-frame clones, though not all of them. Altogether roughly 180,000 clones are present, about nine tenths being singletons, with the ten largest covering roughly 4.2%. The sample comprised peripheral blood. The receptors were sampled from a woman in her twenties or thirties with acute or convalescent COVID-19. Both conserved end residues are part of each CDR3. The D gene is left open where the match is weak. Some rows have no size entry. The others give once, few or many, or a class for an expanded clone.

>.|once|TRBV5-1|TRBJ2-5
CASSLVPGETQYF
TGCGCCAGCAGCTTGGTGCCGGGGGAGACCCAGTACTTC
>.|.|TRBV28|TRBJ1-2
CASSPLSHGYTF
TGTGCCAGCAGTCCCCTTTCCCATGGCTACACCTTC
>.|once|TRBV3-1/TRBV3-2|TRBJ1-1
CASSQSEAKAFF
TGTGCCAGCAGCCAAAGCGAAGCCAAAGCTTTCTTT
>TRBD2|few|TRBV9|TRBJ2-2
CASSPLAANTGELFF
TGTGCCAGCAGCCCGCTAGCGGCGAACACCGGGGAGCTGTTTTTT
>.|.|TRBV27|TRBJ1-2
CASSLSAFYGYTF
TGTGCCAGCAGTTTATCGGCCTTCTATGGCTACACCTTC
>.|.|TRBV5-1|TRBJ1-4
CASSPQGPNEKLFF
TGCGCCAGCAGCCCCCAGGGTCCTAATGAAAAACTGTTTTTT
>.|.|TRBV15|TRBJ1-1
CATSKQLNTEAFF
TGTGCCACCAGCAAACAGTTGAACACTGAAGCTTTCTTT
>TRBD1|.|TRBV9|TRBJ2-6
CASSGPGQESGANVLTF
TGTGCCAGCAGCGGACCGGGACAGGAGTCTGGGGCCAACGTCCTGACTTTC
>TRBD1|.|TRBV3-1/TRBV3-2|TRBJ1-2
CASSHLGGQNYGYTF
TGTGCCAGCAGCCATCTCGGGGGACAGAACTATGGCTACACCTTC
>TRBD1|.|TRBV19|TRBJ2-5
CASSVRGPRGETQYF
TGTGCCAGTAGTGTCAGGGGGCCTCGAGGAGAGACCCAGTACTTC
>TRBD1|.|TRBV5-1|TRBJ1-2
CASRDSYYGYTF
TGCGCCAGCCGGGACAGCTACTATGGCTACACCTTC
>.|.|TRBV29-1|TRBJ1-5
CSVGDTAQPQHF
TGCAGCGTGGGGGACACGGCCCAGCCCCAGCATTTT
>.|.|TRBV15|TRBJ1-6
CATSRDQVVMSPLHF
TGTGCCACCAGCAGAGATCAGGTTGTTATGTCACCCCTCCACTTT
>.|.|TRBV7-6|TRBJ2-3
CASSLEVLRNTDTQYF
TGTGCCAGCAGCTTAGAAGTTTTGCGGAACACAGATACGCAGTATTTT
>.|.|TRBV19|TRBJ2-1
CASSTGHHNNEQFF
TGTGCCAGTAGTACAGGACATCACAACAATGAGCAGTTCTTC
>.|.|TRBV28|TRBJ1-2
CASSFGEGWGYTF
TGTGCCAGCAGTTTTGGCGAGGGCTGGGGCTACACCTTC
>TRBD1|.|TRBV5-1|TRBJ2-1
CASRVSGQVVYEQFF
TGCGCCAGCAGGGTTTCGGGACAGGTAGTCTATGAGCAGTTCTTC
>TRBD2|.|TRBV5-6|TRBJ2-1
CASSIAGAEQFF
TGTGCCAGCAGTATAGCGGGCGCCGAGCAGTTCTTC
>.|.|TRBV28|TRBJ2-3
CASSQDTQYF
TGTGCCAGCAGTCAAGATACGCAGTATTTT
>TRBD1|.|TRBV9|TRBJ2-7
CASSVTGQSFVDEQYF
TGTGCCAGCAGCGTGACGGGACAGTCTTTCGTCGACGAGCAGTACTTC
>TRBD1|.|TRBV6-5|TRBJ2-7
CASSLGQGHYEQYF
TGTGCCAGCAGCCTGGGACAGGGCCATTACGAGCAGTACTTC
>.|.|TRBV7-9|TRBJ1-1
CASSFRGNTEAFF
TGTGCCAGCAGCTTTAGAGGGAACACTGAAGCTTTCTTT
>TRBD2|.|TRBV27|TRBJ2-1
CASSYRREVLSMRQFF
TGTGCCAGCAGTTATCGGCGGGAGGTTTTATCAATGAGGCAGTTCTTC
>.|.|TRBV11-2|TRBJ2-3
CASSPTERWADTQYF
TGTGCCAGCAGCCCGACAGAAAGATGGGCAGATACGCAGTATTTT
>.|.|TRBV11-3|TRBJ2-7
CASSLGGRSYEQYF
TGTGCCAGCAGCTTAGGGGGGCGCTCCTACGAGCAGTACTTC
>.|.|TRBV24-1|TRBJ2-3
CATRRGDTQYF
TGTGCCACCAGGAGAGGAGATACGCAGTATTTT
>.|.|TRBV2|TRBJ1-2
CASASGTNYGYTF
TGTGCCAGCGCTTCGGGGACAAACTATGGCTACACCTTC
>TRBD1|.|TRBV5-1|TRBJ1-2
CASRTGLVRGYTF
TGCGCCAGCAGGACAGGGTTGGTAAGAGGCTACACCTTC
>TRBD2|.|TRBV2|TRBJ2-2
CASVAGAGTGELFF
TGTGCCAGCGTGGCGGGAGCCGGGACCGGGGAGCTGTTTTTT
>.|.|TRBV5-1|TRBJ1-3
CASSLDSNTIYF
TGCGCCAGCAGCTTGGACTCAAACACCATATATTTT
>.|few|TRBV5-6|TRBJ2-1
CASSLVPRRYNEQFF
TGTGCCAGCAGCCTCGTTCCTCGGCGGTACAATGAGCAGTTCTTC
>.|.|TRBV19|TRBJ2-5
CASSIRFGETQYF
TGTGCCAGTAGTATAAGATTCGGGGAGACCCAGTACTTC
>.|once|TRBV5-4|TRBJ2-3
CASSLAGDTDTQYF
TGTGCCAGCAGCTTGGCAGGGGACACAGATACGCAGTATTTT
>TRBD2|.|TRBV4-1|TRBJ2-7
CASSSTSGSYEQYF
TGCGCCAGCAGCTCTACTAGCGGCTCCTACGAGCAGTACTTC
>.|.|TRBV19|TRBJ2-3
CASSYFGTWDTDTQYF
TGTGCCAGCAGTTACTTTGGGACATGGGACACAGATACGCAGTATTTT
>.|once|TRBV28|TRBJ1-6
CASRPDSNSPLHF
TGTGCCAGCAGGCCGGACAGTAATTCACCCCTCCACTTT
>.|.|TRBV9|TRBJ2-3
CASSVGVDTQYF
TGTGCCAGCAGCGTAGGCGTGGATACGCAGTATTTT
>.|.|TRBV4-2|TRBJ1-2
CASSLRGANYGYTF
TGTGCCAGCAGCCTTCGAGGAGCTAACTATGGCTACACCTTC
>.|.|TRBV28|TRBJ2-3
CASSRSLAQIGTQYF
TGTGCCAGCTCCCGTTCCCTAGCACAGATCGGTACGCAGTATTTT
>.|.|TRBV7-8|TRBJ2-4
CASSLVLGTLAKNIQYF
TGTGCCAGCAGCTTAGTTCTGGGCACACTAGCCAAAAACATTCAGTACTTC
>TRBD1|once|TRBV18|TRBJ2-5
CASSPGQASQETQYF
TGTGCCAGCTCACCAGGACAGGCCTCTCAAGAGACCCAGTACTTC
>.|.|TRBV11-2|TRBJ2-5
CASRRGTLGGETQYF
TGTGCCAGCAGGAGGGGGACCCTAGGGGGAGAGACCCAGTACTTC
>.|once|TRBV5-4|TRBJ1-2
CASSLFGGSGDNYGYTF
TGTGCCAGCAGCTTATTTGGTGGTTCGGGAGACAACTATGGCTACACCTTC
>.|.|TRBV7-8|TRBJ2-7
CASSQRQDLVYEQYF
TGTGCCAGCAGCCAACGACAGGACCTCGTCTACGAGCAGTACTTC
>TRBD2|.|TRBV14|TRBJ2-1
CASSRGRSSYNEQFF
TGTGCCAGCAGCCGCGGGAGGAGCTCCTACAATGAGCAGTTCTTC
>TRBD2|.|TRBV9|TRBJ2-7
CASSVGGTSSYEQYF
TGTGCCAGCAGCGTAGGTGGGACTAGCTCCTACGAGCAGTACTTC
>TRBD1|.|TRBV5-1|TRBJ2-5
CASSYGTAQETQYF
TGCGCCAGCAGCTACGGGACAGCCCAAGAGACCCAGTACTTC
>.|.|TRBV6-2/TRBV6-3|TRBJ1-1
CASSASLRTEAFF
TGTGCCAGCAGTGCCAGTCTGAGGACTGAAGCTTTCTTT
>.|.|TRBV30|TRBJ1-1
CACLSSVNTEAFF
TGTGCCTGCCTCAGTTCCGTGAACACTGAAGCTTTCTTT
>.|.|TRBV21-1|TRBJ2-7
CASCGVRHLLPYEQYF
TGTGCCAGCTGTGGTGTGAGACACTTACTTCCCTACGAGCAGTACTTC